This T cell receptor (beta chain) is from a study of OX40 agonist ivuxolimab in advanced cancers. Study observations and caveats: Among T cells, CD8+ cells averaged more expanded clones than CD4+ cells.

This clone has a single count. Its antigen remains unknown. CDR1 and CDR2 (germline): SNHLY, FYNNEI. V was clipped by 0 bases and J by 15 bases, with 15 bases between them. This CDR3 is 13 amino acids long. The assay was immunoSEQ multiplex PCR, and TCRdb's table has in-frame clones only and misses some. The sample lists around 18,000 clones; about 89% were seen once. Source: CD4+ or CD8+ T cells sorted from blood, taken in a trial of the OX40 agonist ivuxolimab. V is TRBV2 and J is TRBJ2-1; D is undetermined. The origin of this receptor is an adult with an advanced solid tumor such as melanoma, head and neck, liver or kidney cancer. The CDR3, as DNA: TGTGCCAGCAGTGAAGCTCGAACAGAGCAATGGTTCTTC. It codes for CASSEARTEQWFF.